This T cell receptor (beta chain) stems from a study of response to subunit inactivated influenza vaccine listed by TCRdb under 2018. Notes on the research overall: To follow how T cells responded to a trivalent subunit inactivated influenza vaccine, the researchers relied on deep quantitative profiling of the T cell receptor repertoire. Beyond this particular receptor, the publication reports: The authors suggested that each seasonal influenza vaccination may recruit only a limited number of new T cells.

Libraries were prepared through RT-PCR. The sequencing machine was an Illumina HiSeq 2500. TCRdb trimmed the raw reads at Q25, called clones with MiXCR and kept productive beta chains. Identical CDR3 protein sequences are pooled into one entry, listed with their most common genes and DNA. The sample data list 700,000 to 900,000 distinct CDR3 sequences, and around 20% of these were observed just once. The ten largest clones capture 10% of the sample. Worth noting for this clonotype: What antigen it recognizes has not been identified. Base qualities were left out, and no much larger clone turns up one base away.

The sequencing here drew on PBMCs from blood, taken about 5 days after vaccination. This clonotype was sampled from a man aged 50 or older who received an inactivated influenza vaccine. Donor details come from another sample of the same person, matched by shared clones.

The sequenced DNA is TGCAGTGCTCTTTGGAGCAATGAGCAGTTCTTC. The resulting protein is CSALWSNEQFF. The chain uses TRBV20-1 and TRBJ2-1; the D gene identity is not certain. There are 11 amino acids in the CDR3, from cysteine to phenylalanine inclusive. Of all the DNA, just the CDR3 is kept, 33 bases in frame from base 1. V and J are truncated by 5 bases and 6 bases respectively, leaving an intervening sequence of 8 bases. CDR1 and CDR2 (DFQATT, SNEGSKA) derive from the germline V gene (reference sequence).